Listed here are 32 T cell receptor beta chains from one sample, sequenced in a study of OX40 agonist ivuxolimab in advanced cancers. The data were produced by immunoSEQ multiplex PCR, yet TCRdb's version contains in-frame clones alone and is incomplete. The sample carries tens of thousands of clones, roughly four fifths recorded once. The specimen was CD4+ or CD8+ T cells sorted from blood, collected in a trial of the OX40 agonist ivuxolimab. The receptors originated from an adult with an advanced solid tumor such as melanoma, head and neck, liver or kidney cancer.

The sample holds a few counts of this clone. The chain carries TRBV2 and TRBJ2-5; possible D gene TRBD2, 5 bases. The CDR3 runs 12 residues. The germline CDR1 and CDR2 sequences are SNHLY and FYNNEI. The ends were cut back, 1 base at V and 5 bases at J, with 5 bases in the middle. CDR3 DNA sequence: TGTGCCAGCAGTGAAGGGAGGGAGACCCAGTACTTC. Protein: CASSEGRETQYF.

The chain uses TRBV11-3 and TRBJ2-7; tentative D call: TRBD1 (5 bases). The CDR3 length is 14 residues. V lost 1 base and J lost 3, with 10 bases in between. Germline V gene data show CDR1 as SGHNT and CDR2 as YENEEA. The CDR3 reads CASSLGRAGYEQYF. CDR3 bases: TGTGCCAGCAGCTTAGGCAGGGCAGGCTACGAGCAGTACTTC.

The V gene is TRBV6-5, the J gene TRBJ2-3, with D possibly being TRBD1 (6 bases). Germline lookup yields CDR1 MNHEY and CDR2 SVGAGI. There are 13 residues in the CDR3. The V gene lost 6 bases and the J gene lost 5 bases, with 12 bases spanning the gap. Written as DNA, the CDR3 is TGTGCCAGCAGGGGTCCAGGGGTAGATACGCAGTATTTT. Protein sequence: CASRGPGVDTQYF.

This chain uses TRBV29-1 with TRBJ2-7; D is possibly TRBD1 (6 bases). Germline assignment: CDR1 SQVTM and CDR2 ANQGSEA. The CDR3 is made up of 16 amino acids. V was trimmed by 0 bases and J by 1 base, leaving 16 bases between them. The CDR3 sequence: CSVEEGGRGGSYEQYF. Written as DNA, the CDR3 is TGCAGCGTTGAAGAAGGGGGAAGGGGCGGATCCTACGAGCAGTACTTC.

The CDR3 loop is CASSLVVAPTSGTEAFF. CDR3 in DNA: TGCGCCAGCAGCTTGGTCGTTGCACCCACCAGTGGGACTGAAGCTTTCTTT. V usage is TRBV5-1 and J usage is TRBJ1-1; D call uncertain. The CDR3 runs to 17 residues. CDR1 and CDR2 from the germline V gene are SGHRS and YFSETQ. Trimming took 0 bases from V and 5 from J, leaving 20 bases between them.

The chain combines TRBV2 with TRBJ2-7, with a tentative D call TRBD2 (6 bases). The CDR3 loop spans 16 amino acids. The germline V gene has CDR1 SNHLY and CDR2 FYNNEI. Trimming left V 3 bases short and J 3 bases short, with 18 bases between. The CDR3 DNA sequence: TGTGCCAGCAGTGAGCGGTATCTAGCGAGATACTACGAGCAGTACTTC. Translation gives CASSERYLARYYEQYF.

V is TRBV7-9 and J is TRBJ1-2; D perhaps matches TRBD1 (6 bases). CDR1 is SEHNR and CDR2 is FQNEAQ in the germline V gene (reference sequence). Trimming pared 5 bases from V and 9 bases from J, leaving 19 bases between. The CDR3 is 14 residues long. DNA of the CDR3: TGTGCCAGCAGCCCGTCGGGGGGCAGCGCACGCTACACCTTC. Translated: CASSPSGGSARYTF. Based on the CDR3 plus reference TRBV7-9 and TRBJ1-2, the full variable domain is DTGVSQNPRHKITKRGQNVTFRCDPISEHNRLYWYRQTLGQGPEFLTYFQNEAQLEKSRLLSDRFSAERPKGSFSTLEIQRTEQGDSAMYLCASSPSGGSARYTFGSGTRLTVV.

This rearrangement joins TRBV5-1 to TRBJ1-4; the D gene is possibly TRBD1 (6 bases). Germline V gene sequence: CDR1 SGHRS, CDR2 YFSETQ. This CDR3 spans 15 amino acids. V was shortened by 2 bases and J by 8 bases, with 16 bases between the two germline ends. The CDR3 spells CASSFRQDAAEKLFF. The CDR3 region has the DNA TGCGCCAGCAGCTTCAGACAGGATGCAGCCGAAAAACTGTTTTTT.

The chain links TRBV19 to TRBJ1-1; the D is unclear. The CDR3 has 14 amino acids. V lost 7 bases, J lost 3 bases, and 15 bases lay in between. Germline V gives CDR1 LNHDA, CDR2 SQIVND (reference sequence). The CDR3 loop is CASKRGWLYTEAFF. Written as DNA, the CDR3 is TGTGCCAGTAAGAGAGGTTGGCTGTACACTGAAGCTTTCTTT.

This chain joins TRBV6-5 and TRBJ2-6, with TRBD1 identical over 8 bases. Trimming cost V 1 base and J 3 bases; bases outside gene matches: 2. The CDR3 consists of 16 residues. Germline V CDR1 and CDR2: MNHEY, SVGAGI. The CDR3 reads CASSYLGQVGANVLTF. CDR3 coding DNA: TGTGCCAGCAGTTACTTGGGACAGGTTGGGGCCAACGTCCTGACTTTC.

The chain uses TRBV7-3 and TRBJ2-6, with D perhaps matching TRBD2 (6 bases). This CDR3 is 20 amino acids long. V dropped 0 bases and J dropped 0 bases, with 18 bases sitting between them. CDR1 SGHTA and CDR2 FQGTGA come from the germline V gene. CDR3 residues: CASSLTPPGLPSSGANVLTF. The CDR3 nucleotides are TGTGCCAGCAGCTTAACTCCTCCGGGACTCCCGAGCTCTGGGGCCAACGTCCTGACTTTC.

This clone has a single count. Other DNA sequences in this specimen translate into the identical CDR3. The CDR3 loop is CASSIGTGDYGYTF. CDR3 DNA sequence: TGTGCCAGTAGTATTGGGACAGGGGACTATGGCTACACCTTC. The chain links TRBV19 to TRBJ1-2, with 10 bases fitting TRBD1. CDR1 and CDR2 from the germline V gene are LNHDA and SQIVND (reference sequence). The length of the CDR3 is 14 residues. The V segment lost 3 bases and the J segment 3 bases; nucleotides outside the gene matches: 1.

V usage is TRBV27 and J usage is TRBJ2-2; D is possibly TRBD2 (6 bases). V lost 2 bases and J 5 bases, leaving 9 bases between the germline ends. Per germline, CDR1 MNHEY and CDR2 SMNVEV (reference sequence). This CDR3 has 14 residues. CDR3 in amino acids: CASSLRRETGELFF. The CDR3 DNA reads TGTGCCAGCAGTTTAAGGCGGGAAACCGGGGAGCTGTTTTTT.

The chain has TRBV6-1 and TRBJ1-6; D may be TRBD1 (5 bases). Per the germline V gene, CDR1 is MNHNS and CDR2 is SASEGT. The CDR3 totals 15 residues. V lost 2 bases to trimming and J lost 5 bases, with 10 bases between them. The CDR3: CASSEQGRDNSPLHF. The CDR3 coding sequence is TGTGCCAGCAGTGAACAGGGCAGGGATAATTCACCCCTCCACTTT.

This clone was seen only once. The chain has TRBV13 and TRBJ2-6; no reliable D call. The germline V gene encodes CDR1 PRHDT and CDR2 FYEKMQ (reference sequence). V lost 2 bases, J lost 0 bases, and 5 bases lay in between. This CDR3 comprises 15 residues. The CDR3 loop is CASSLRSSGANVLTF. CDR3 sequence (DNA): TGTGCCAGCAGCTTACGAAGCTCTGGGGCCAACGTCCTGACTTTC.

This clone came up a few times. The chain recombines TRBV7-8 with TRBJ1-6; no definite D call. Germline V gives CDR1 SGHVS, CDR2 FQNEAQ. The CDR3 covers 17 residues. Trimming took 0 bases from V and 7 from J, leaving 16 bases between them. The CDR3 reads CASSLAITALWNSPLHF. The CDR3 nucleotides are TGTGCCAGCAGCTTAGCGATAACAGCACTATGGAATTCACCCCTCCACTTT.

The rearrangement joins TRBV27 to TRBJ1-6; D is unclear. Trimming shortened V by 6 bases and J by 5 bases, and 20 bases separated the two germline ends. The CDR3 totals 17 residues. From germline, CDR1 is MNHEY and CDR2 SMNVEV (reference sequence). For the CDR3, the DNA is TGTGCCAGCAGACGATGGATCAAATGGAGGGATAATTCACCCCTCCACTTT. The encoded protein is CASRRWIKWRDNSPLHF.

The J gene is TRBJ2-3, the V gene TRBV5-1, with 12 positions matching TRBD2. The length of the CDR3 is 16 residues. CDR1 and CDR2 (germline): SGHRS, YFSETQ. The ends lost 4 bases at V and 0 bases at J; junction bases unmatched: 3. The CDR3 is CASSGLAGGSTDTQYF. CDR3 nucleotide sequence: TGCGCCAGCAGCGGCCTAGCGGGGGGGAGCACAGATACGCAGTATTTT.

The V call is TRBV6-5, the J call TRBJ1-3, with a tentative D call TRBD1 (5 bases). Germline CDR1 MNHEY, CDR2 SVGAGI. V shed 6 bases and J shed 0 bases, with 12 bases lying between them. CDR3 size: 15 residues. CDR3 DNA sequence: TGTGCCAGCAGCCGAGGGACGGACTCTGGAAACACCATATATTTT. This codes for CASSRGTDSGNTIYF.

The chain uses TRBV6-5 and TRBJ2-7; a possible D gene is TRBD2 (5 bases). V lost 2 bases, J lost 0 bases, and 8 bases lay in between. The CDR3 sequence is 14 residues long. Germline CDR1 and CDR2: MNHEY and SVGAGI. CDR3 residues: CASSYGRDSYEQYF. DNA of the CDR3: TGTGCCAGCAGTTACGGCCGGGACTCCTACGAGCAGTACTTC.

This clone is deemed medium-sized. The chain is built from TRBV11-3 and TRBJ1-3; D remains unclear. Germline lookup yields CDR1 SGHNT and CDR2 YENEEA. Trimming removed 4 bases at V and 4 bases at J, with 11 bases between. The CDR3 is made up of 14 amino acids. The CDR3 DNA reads TGTGCCAGCAGCTCGAGAAGGTTAGGAAACACCATATATTTT. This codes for CASSSRRLGNTIYF.

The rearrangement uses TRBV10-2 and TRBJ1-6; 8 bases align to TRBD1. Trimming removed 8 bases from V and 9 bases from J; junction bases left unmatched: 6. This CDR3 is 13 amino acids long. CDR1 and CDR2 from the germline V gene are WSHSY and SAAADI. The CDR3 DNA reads TGCGCCAGCCTGGACAGGGTATTTTCACCCCTCCACTTT. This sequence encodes CASLDRVFSPLHF.

The CDR3 nucleotides are TGTGCCAGCATATTGGGCCAGCGGGGGGGCAATGAGCAGTTCTTC. This encodes CASILGQRGGNEQFF. This chain uses TRBV28 with TRBJ2-1, with 10 bases matching TRBD2. V gave up 7 bases and J gave up 6 bases; unmatched junction bases: 9. Germline-derived CDR1 and CDR2 are MDHEN and SYDVKM. The CDR3 has 15 amino acids.

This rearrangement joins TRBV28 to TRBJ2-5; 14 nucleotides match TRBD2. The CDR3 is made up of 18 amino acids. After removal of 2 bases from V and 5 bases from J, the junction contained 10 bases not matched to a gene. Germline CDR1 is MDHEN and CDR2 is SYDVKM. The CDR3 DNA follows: TGTGCCAGCAGTTTACCGAGGACTAGCGGGGGGCCAACGGAGACCCAGTACTTC. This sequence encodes CASSLPRTSGGPTETQYF.

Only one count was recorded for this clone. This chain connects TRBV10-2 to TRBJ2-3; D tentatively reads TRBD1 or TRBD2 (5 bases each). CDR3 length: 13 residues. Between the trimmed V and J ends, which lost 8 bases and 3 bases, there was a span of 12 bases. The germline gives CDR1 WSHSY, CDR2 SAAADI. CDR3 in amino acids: CASRDDGTDTQYF. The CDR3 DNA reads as TGCGCCAGCCGGGACGATGGAACAGATACGCAGTATTTT.

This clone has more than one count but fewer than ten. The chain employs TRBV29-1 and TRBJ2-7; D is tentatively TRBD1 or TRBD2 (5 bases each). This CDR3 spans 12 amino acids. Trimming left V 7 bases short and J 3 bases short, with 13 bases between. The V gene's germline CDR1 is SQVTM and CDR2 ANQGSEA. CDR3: CSAGHQGYEQYF. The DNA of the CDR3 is TGCAGCGCGGGGCACCAGGGCTACGAGCAGTACTTC.

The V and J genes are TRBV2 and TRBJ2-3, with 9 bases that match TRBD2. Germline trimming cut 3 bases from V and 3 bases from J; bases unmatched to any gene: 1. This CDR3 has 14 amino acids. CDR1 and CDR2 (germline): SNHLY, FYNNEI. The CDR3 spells CASSEGLATDTQYF. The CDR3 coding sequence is TGTGCCAGCAGTGAGGGACTAGCAACAGATACGCAGTATTTT. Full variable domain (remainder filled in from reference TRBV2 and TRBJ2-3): EPEVTQTPSHQVTQMGQEVILRCVPISNHLYFYWYRQILGQKVEFLVSFYNNEISEKSEIFDDQFSVERPDGSNFTLKIRSTKLEDSAMYFCASSEGLATDTQYFGPGTRLTVL.

DNA of the CDR3: TGTGCCACCAACGACAGGGGTAGCGAAAAACTGTTTTTT. Translated, it gives CATNDRGSEKLFF. The V and J genes are TRBV6-1 and TRBJ1-4, with 8 bases that match TRBD1. The CDR3 contains 13 residues. Germline trimming cut 10 bases from V and 8 bases from J; bases unmatched to any gene: 9. The germline V gene encodes CDR1 MNHNS and CDR2 SASEGT.

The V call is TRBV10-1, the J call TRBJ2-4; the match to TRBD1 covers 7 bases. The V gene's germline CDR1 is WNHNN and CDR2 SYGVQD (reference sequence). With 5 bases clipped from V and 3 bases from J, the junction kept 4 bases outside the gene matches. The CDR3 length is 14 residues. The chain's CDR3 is CASSFSGGKNIQYF. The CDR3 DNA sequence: TGCGCCAGCAGTTTTTCAGGGGGCAAAAACATTCAGTACTTC.

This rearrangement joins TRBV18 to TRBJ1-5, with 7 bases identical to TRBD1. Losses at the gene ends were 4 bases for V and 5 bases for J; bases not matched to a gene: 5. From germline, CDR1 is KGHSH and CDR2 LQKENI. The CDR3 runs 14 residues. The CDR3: CASSRGTEYQPQHF. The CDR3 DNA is TGTGCCAGCTCACGCGGGACAGAATATCAGCCCCAGCATTTT.

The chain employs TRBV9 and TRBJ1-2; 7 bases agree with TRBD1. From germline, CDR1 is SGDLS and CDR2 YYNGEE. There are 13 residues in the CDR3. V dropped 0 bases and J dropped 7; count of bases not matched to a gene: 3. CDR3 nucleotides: TGTGCCAGCAGCGTAGAGACAGGGACTGGCTACACCTTC. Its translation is CASSVETGTGYTF.

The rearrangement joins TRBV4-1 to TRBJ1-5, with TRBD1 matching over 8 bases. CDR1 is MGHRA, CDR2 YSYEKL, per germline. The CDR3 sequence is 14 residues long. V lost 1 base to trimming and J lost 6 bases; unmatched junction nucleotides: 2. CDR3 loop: CASSQAGGRQPQHF. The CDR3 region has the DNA TGCGCCAGCAGCCAAGCAGGGGGCCGTCAGCCCCAGCATTTT.